The 14 T cell receptor beta chains given below trace back to one sample, sequenced in a study of T cell responses to AZD1222 COVID-19 vaccine. Sequenced by immunoSEQ multiplex PCR; TCRdb stores in-frame clones only, minus some. The table shows 200,000 or so clones, with around 90% occurring only once. Source: peripheral blood, taken on day 0 of AZD1222 vaccination. The receptors here all came from an adult in good health.

The rearrangement uses TRBV4-2 and TRBJ2-7; possible D gene TRBD1, 5 bases. The CDR3 runs 13 residues. Germline V gives CDR1 LGHNA, CDR2 YNFKEQ. V gave up 5 bases and J gave up 1 base, with 9 bases separating them. The CDR3 reads CASSERGSYEQYF. The CDR3 DNA reads as TGTGCCAGCAGCGAAAGGGGATCCTACGAGCAGTACTTC.

V gene TRBV20-1 combines with J gene TRBJ2-1; D is undetermined. The CDR3 is 10 residues long. With 3 bases removed from V and 9 bases from J, the gap between germline ends came to 6 bases. CDR1 and CDR2 from the germline V gene are DFQATT and SNEGSKA (reference sequence). The DNA of the CDR3 is TGCAGTGCTAGTTGGCGTGAGCAGTTCTTC. Residues: CSASWREQFF.

The V gene is TRBV28, the J gene TRBJ1-2; the D is unclear. V lost 9 bases, J lost 8 bases, and 10 bases lay in between. The length of the CDR3 is 10 residues. Germline V gene sequence: CDR1 MDHEN, CDR2 SYDVKM. CDR3 residues: CASGVYGYTF. In nucleotides, the CDR3 is TGTGCCAGTGGCGTGTACGGCTACACCTTC.

The J gene is TRBJ2-1, the V gene TRBV28; 9 bases map to TRBD1. The germline V gene encodes CDR1 MDHEN and CDR2 SYDVKM. The CDR3 length is 15 residues. J lost 8 bases, V lost 5 bases, and 10 bases had no gene match. CDR3 amino acids: CASSSTGGILYEQFF. The CDR3 DNA reads as TGTGCCAGCAGTAGCACAGGGGGCATTTTGTATGAGCAGTTCTTC. The whole variable domain, remainder taken from reference TRBV28 and TRBJ2-1, is DVKVTQSSRYLVKRTGEKVFLECVQDMDHENMFWYRQDPGLGLRLIYFSYDVKMKEKGDIPEGYSVSREKKERFSLILESASTNQTSMYLCASSSTGGILYEQFFGPGTRLTVL.

The V and J genes are TRBV6-4 and TRBJ2-3, with D possibly being TRBD2 (6 bases). Between the trimmed V and J ends, which lost 5 bases and 3 bases, there was a span of 15 bases. Germline V gene data show CDR1 as MRHNA and CDR2 as SNTAGT. CDR3 length: 15 residues. The CDR3 region has the DNA TGTGCCAGCAGTAATGGCGGGGCTGAGACAGATACGCAGTATTTT. Encoded protein: CASSNGGAETDTQYF.

The J gene is TRBJ1-4, the V gene TRBV28; TRBD1 agrees at 9 bases. CDR1 MDHEN and CDR2 SYDVKM come from the germline V gene. The CDR3 has 16 residues. J lost 3 bases, V lost 6 bases, and 8 bases had no gene match. The CDR3 sequence is CASSLQGALANEKLFF. Here the CDR3 DNA reads TGTGCCAGCAGCCTACAGGGGGCTCTAGCTAATGAAAAACTGTTTTTT. Variable domain in full (rest from reference TRBV28 and TRBJ1-4): DVKVTQSSRYLVKRTGEKVFLECVQDMDHENMFWYRQDPGLGLRLIYFSYDVKMKEKGDIPEGYSVSREKKERFSLILESASTNQTSMYLCASSLQGALANEKLFFGSGTQLSVL.

This clone is a singleton in its sample. This sequence joins TRBV7-2 and TRBJ2-5; D ambiguous. The V end lost 2 bases, the J end lost 0 bases, and 13 bases lay between the germline ends. The CDR3 is 16 amino acids. The germline gives CDR1 SGHTA, CDR2 FQGNSA. The CDR3 nucleotides read TGTGCCAGCAGCTTACCCCTGCAGGCTAACCAAGAGACCCAGTACTTC. It is translated as CASSLPLQANQETQYF.

The V call is TRBV27, the J call TRBJ2-2; weak D call: TRBD2 (6 bases). CDR3 size: 16 residues. The V gene's germline CDR1 is MNHEY and CDR2 SMNVEV (reference sequence). V lost 1 base and J 1 base, leaving 10 bases between the germline ends. CDR3 DNA: TGTGCCAGCAGTTTATACACGGGACTGAACACCGGGGAGCTGTTTTTT. Residues: CASSLYTGLNTGELFF.

V gene TRBV6-1 combines with J gene TRBJ2-1; no clear D gene. V was clipped by 0 bases and J by 8 bases, with 20 bases between them. Germline CDR1 and CDR2: MNHNS and SASEGT. The CDR3 spans 17 residues. The CDR3 DNA reads as TGTGCCAGCAGTGAAGCTTCAAGGGTACATGGTATCGATGAGCAGTTCTTC. Translated, it gives CASSEASRVHGIDEQFF.

The gene calls are TRBV4-1 and TRBJ1-1; D remains unclear. Trimming took 3 bases from V and 0 from J, leaving 17 bases between them. The CDR3 has 17 amino acids. Germline V gene sequence: CDR1 MGHRA, CDR2 YSYEKL. CDR3 in amino acids: CASSQGSGTTLNTEAFF. The CDR3 DNA follows: TGCGCCAGCAGCCAGGGTTCGGGAACCACGTTGAACACTGAAGCTTTCTTT.

This chain connects TRBV11-2 to TRBJ2-1; D not certain. Germline V gene data show CDR1 as SGHAT and CDR2 as FQNNGV. Trimming took off 2 bases at V and 9 bases at J, with 17 bases between the two ends. The CDR3 sequence is 15 residues long. Here the CDR3 DNA reads TGTGCCAGCAGCTTATCTTTAGGTTCGGCTGCTGAGCAGTTCTTC. As protein: CASSLSLGSAAEQFF.

The rearrangement uses TRBV5-1 and TRBJ2-7; tentative D call: TRBD2 (5 bases). CDR1 is SGHRS, CDR2 YFSETQ, per germline. The CDR3 runs to 15 residues. Trimming removed 0 bases at V and 0 bases at J, with 10 bases between. The CDR3 DNA follows: TGCGCCAGCAGCTTGGGAGGGCGCAGCTCCTACGAGCAGTACTTC. Translating it yields CASSLGGRSSYEQYF. Using reference TRBV5-1 and TRBJ2-7 for the parts outside the CDR3, the full variable domain is KAGVTQTPRYLIKTRGQQVTLSCSPISGHRSVSWYQQTPGQGLQFLFEYFSETQRNKGNFPGRFSGRQFSNSRSEMNVSTLELGDSALYLCASSLGGRSSYEQYFGPGTRLTVT.

The V call is TRBV7-2, the J call TRBJ1-5; TRBD1 matches 8 bases. This CDR3 region has 14 residues. J lost 5 bases, V lost 5 bases, and 5 bases had no gene match. Germline V CDR1 and CDR2: SGHTA, FQGNSA. CDR3 loop: CASSRGQGHQPQHF. For the CDR3, the DNA is TGTGCCAGCAGCCGTGGACAGGGACATCAGCCCCAGCATTTT.

CDR3 DNA: TGCAGCGTTGAAGACCCGGCGGTCGGTACGGAGGAAGCTTTCTTT. Translated: CSVEDPAVGTEEAFF. This chain joins TRBV29-1 and TRBJ1-1; D uncertain. V was trimmed by 0 bases and J by 8 bases, leaving 19 bases between them. Germline CDR1 reads SQVTM; CDR2 reads ANQGSEA. The CDR3 is 15 amino acids.